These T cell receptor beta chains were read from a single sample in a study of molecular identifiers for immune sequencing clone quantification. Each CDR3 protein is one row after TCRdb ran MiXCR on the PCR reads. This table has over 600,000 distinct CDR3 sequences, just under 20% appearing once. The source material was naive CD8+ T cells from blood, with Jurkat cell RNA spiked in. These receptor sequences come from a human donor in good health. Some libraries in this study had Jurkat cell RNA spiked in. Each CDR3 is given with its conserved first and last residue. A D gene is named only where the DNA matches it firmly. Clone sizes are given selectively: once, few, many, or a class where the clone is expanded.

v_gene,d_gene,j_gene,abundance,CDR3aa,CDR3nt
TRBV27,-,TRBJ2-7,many,CASSLSQGYEQYF,TGTGCCAGCAGTTTATCTCAGGGGTACGAGCAGTACTTC
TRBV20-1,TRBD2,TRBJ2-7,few,CSARDPLGAGGSSYEQYF,TGCAGTGCTAGAGATCCCCTAGGAGCGGGGGGTTCATCCTACGAGCAGTACTTC
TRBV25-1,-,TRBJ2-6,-,CASSDFQGPGANVLTF,TGTGCCAGCAGTGATTTCCAGGGGCCCGGGGCCAACGTCCTGACTTTC
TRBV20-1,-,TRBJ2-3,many,CSARGGVFPTDTQYF,TGCAGTGCTAGAGGGGGCGTTTTCCCAACAGATACGCAGTATTTT
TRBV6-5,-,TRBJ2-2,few,CASTSGGQGQNTGELFF,TGTGCCAGCACCTCCGGGGGGCAGGGTCAGAACACCGGGGAGCTGTTTTTT
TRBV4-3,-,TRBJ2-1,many,CASSQDTGQYNEQFF,TGCGCCAGCAGCCAAGATACAGGACAGTACAATGAGCAGTTCTTC
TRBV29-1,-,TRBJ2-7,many,CSAIHRGLISYEQYF,TGCAGCGCTATTCACAGGGGACTTATCTCCTACGAGCAGTACTTC
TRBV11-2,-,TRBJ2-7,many,CASSLVIGLVYEQYF,TGTGCCAGCAGCTTAGTGATAGGGCTGGTCTACGAGCAGTACTTC
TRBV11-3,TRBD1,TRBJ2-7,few,CASSLDLLPGDRGNEQYF,TGTGCCAGCAGCTTAGACCTCCTACCCGGGGACAGGGGTAACGAGCAGTACTTC
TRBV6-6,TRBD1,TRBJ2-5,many,CASNRQGRQETQYF,TGTGCCAGCAATAGACAGGGCCGCCAAGAGACCCAGTACTTC
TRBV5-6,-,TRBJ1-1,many,CASSHFNTEAFF,TGTGCCAGCAGCCACTTTAACACTGAAGCTTTCTTT
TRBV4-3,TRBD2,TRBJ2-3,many,CASSQDSAGLSTDTQYF,TGCGCCAGCAGCCAAGATTCAGCGGGGCTTAGCACAGATACGCAGTATTTT
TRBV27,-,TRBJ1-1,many,CASRSGTPYEAFF,TGTGCCAGCAGATCCGGGACCCCATATGAAGCTTTCTTT
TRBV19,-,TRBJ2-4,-,CAGSIDLVNIQYF,TGTGCCGGTAGTATAGATCTCGTAAACATTCAGTACTTC
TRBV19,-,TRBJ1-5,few,CASKIQSGYYSNQPQHF,TGTGCCAGTAAGATTCAGTCCGGCTACTATAGCAATCAGCCCCAGCATTTT
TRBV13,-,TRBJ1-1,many,CASSFSAERTEAFF,TGTGCCAGCAGCTTCTCAGCGGAGAGGACTGAAGCTTTCTTT
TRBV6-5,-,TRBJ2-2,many,CASRLSNTGELFF,TGTGCCAGCAGACTGTCGAACACCGGGGAGCTGTTTTTT
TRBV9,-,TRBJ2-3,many,CASSVSQGADTQYF,TGTGCCAGCAGCGTAAGCCAGGGAGCAGATACGCAGTATTTT
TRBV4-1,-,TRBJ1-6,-,CASSQEVTQTENSPLHF,TGCGCCAGCAGCCAAGAAGTGACCCAGACCGAAAATTCACCCCTCCACTTT
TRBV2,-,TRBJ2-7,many,CASSANEQYF,TGTGCCAGCAGTGCGAACGAGCAGTACTTC
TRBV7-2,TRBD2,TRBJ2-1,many,CASSLGTSYNEQFF,TGTGCCAGCAGCTTAGGGACTAGCTACAATGAGCAGTTCTTC
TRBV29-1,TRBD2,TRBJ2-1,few,CSVEGLAGGAYNEQFF,TGCAGCGTTGAAGGGTTAGCGGGAGGGGCCTACAATGAGCAGTTCTTC
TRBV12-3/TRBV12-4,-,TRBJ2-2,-,CASREINTGELFF,TGTGCCAGCAGGGAGATTAACACCGGGGAGCTGTTTTTT